Presented here are 16 T cell receptor beta chains from one specimen sequenced in a study of T cell changes during pregnancy in multiple sclerosis. Measured with immunoSEQ multiplex PCR; TCRdb has only the in-frame clones, and not every one. The sample shows 56,000 or so clones, 90% of them seen only once. The starting material was peripheral blood, obtained in the first trimester of pregnancy. These TCRs come from a female donor in good health, enrolled as a control in a pregnancy study.

This clone has just one count. The CDR3 here is CASSLVAVEQYF. The CDR3 region has the DNA TGTGCCAGCAGCTTAGTAGCGGTCGAGCAGTACTTC. The genes are TRBV11-2 and TRBJ2-7; tentatively, D is TRBD2 (6 bases). Between the trimmed V and J ends, which lost 1 base and 6 bases, there was a span of 7 bases. Per the germline V gene, CDR1 is SGHAT and CDR2 is FQNNGV. This CDR3 contains 12 residues.

The genes are TRBV11-1 and TRBJ2-4; 13 bases agree with TRBD2. V lost 4 bases and J lost 9; bases outside the gene matches: 9. The germline V gene has CDR1 SGHAT and CDR2 FQDESV (reference sequence). This CDR3 is built from 16 residues. CDR3 coding DNA: TGTGCCAGCAGCTGGGGACTAGCGGGAACGACCGCCATTCAGTACTTC. Its translation is CASSWGLAGTTAIQYF.

This clone turned up a few times. CDR3 coding DNA: TGTGCCAGCAGCTTAGTAGGACAGCTCGCCGGCTACACCTTC. Protein product: CASSLVGQLAGYTF. This chain links TRBV7-2 with TRBJ1-2, with a weak D call TRBD1 (6 bases). V lost 1 base to trimming and J lost 8 bases, with 14 bases between them. Germline V gene sequence: CDR1 SGHTA, CDR2 FQGNSA. The CDR3 covers 14 residues.

V and J are TRBV7-9 and TRBJ2-1, with 15 bases fitting TRBD2. V gave up 5 bases and J gave up 9 bases; unmatched junction bases: 8. CDR3 length: 16 amino acids. Germline CDR1 is SEHNR and CDR2 is FQNEAQ (reference sequence). CDR3 sequence: CASSRTSGGAVGEQFF. CDR3 nucleotide sequence: TGTGCCAGCAGCAGGACTAGCGGGGGGGCGGTTGGTGAGCAGTTCTTC.

The rearrangement links TRBV7-9 to TRBJ2-1; no definite D call. Germline values: CDR1 SEHNR, CDR2 FQNEAQ (reference sequence). Trimming stripped 4 bases from V and 2 bases from J, with 9 bases between. The CDR3 totals 14 residues. CDR3: CASSSSLAYNEQFF. The CDR3 DNA sequence: TGTGCCAGCAGCTCATCCTTAGCCTACAATGAGCAGTTCTTC.

This rearrangement joins TRBV28 to TRBJ2-7; a possible D gene is TRBD1 (6 bases). Germline V gene data show CDR1 as MDHEN and CDR2 as SYDVKM. CDR3 length: 14 amino acids. Trimming took off 3 bases at V and 2 bases at J, with 11 bases between the two ends. The CDR3 region is CASSFGDTTYEQYF. CDR3 DNA sequence: TGTGCCAGCAGTTTTGGGGACACCACCTACGAGCAGTACTTC.

The genes are TRBV6-1 and TRBJ1-4, with TRBD1 matching 9 bases. CDR1 and CDR2 (germline): MNHNS, SASEGT. The V and J ends lost 4 bases and 2 bases, in that order; junction bases with no gene match: 5. The CDR3 is made up of 16 amino acids. CDR3: CASSAQGAGTNEKLFF. The CDR3 region has the DNA TGTGCCAGCAGTGCACAGGGGGCTGGTACTAATGAAAAACTGTTTTTT.

V is TRBV19 and J is TRBJ1-5; 7 nucleotides agree with TRBD1. The V and J ends lost 4 bases and 7 bases, in that order; junction bases with no gene match: 10. Germline CDR1 and CDR2: LNHDA and SQIVND (reference sequence). This CDR3 has 15 amino acids. The CDR3 bases are TGTGCCAGTAGTACCTCGAGGACAGGTGGACAGCCCCAGCATTTT. Amino acid sequence: CASSTSRTGGQPQHF.

The V call is TRBV7-9, the J call TRBJ2-1; D remains ambiguous. The CDR3 consists of 15 residues. Germline V gene sequence: CDR1 SEHNR, CDR2 FQNEAQ (reference sequence). Trimming removed 3 bases from V and 2 bases from J, with 11 bases in between. The CDR3 sequence: CASSFSEITYNEQFF. The CDR3 DNA follows: TGTGCCAGCAGCTTTTCGGAGATAACCTACAATGAGCAGTTCTTC.

J is TRBJ1-2 and V is TRBV19; TRBD1 matches 9 bases. Germline assignment: CDR1 LNHDA and CDR2 SQIVND (reference sequence). This CDR3 region has 13 residues. J was trimmed by 9 bases and V by 4 bases; bases with no gene match: 6. The DNA for the CDR3 is TGTGCCAGTAGTACCAGGACAGGGGACAGCTACACCTTC. It codes for CASSTRTGDSYTF.

This chain uses TRBV10-3 with TRBJ2-5, with 7 bases fitting TRBD1. The V and J ends lost 10 bases and 2 bases, in that order; junction bases with no gene match: 4. CDR3 size: 12 residues. The V gene's germline CDR1 is ENHRY and CDR2 SYGVKD. The CDR3 nucleotides are TGTGCCACCCGACAGGGTCAAGAGACCCAGTACTTC. This encodes CATRQGQETQYF.

This sequence joins TRBV2 and TRBJ1-5; 7 bases are a match to TRBD1. Germline trimming cut 6 bases from V and 5 bases from J; bases unmatched to any gene: 7. CDR1 and CDR2 from the germline V gene are SNHLY and FYNNEI. The CDR3 is 14 amino acids. CDR3 DNA sequence: TGTGCCAGCAGCTACAGGGGTAGTTATCAGCCCCAGCATTTT. Translated, it gives CASSYRGSYQPQHF.

The rearrangement links TRBV9 to TRBJ2-5, with 10 bases matching TRBD2. The CDR3 contains 15 residues. The J segment lost 2 bases and the V segment lost 0 bases, leaving 1 base of the junction unmatched. Germline assignment: CDR1 SGDLS and CDR2 YYNGEE. The chain's CDR3 is CASSVGTSGQETQYF. As DNA, the CDR3 is TGTGCCAGCAGCGTAGGGACTAGCGGTCAAGAGACCCAGTACTTC.

The J gene is TRBJ1-1, the V gene TRBV6-6; D is perhaps TRBD1 (5 bases). The V gene lost 5 bases and the J gene lost 3 bases, with 16 bases spanning the gap. The CDR3 totals 15 residues. Germline V gene data show CDR1 as MNHNY and CDR2 as SVGAGI (reference sequence). DNA for the CDR3: TGTGCCAGCAGTGACACCGTGGGAGGGGACACTGAAGCTTTCTTT. Translating it yields CASSDTVGGDTEAFF.

This chain connects TRBV27 to TRBJ1-2; D unclear. In germline, CDR1 is MNHEY, CDR2 SMNVEV (reference sequence). CDR3 length equals 15 residues. Between the trimmed V and J ends, which lost 2 bases and 2 bases, there was a span of 12 bases. The CDR3 region has the DNA TGTGCCAGCAGTTTACACGCAGGCGGGAACTATGGCTACACCTTC. The encoded protein is CASSLHAGGNYGYTF.

The chain uses TRBV4-1 and TRBJ2-1, with 13 bases matching TRBD2. The junction had 6 bases not matched to a gene; V was cut back by 0 bases and J by 7 bases. Germline V gene sequence: CDR1 MGHRA, CDR2 YSYEKL. The CDR3 extends over 17 amino acids. CDR3 nucleotide sequence: TGCGCCAGCAGCCAAGATGTAACTAGCGGGAGGGTAAATGAGCAGTTCTTC. Translated, it gives CASSQDVTSGRVNEQFF.